This is a list of T cell receptor beta chains from one sample in a study of cytomegalovirus exposure and HLA in healthy donors. Clones were sequenced by immunoSEQ multiplex PCR, and TCRdb holds only the in-frame ones, with some missing. In the table there are about 140,000 clones, approximately 80% of which are singletons. Sample: PBMCs. Receptor source: a man younger than 45 in good health and CMV-seronegative. Both conserved end residues are part of each CDR3. Rows may omit the clone size; those that give it use once, few, many or a size class.

>NA|TRBV11-1
CASSLTAGREGPDTQYF
>NA|TRBV6-6
CASSRQGLDGYTF
>NA|TRBV4-1
CASSQGAGGNGYTF
>NA|TRBV11-2
CASSSLASGANVLTF
>NA|TRBV6-1
CASSDQREQFF
>NA|TRBV14
CASSWTGTGNTIYF
>NA|TRBV10-3
CAISPGGAGGYEQYF
>NA|TRBV19
CASTWQGGYGYTF
>once|TRBV15
CATSREVRGRGNTEAFF
>NA|TRBV7-8
CASSLVVAGQETQYF
>NA|TRBV9
CASSTGGPGELFF
>NA|TRBV5-1
CASSPDRVPDTGELFF
>NA|TRBV11-3
CASSAGTSGTADTQYF
>once|TRBV7-2
CASSYTDRVRPQHF
>NA|TRBV2
CARLAGGPGVF
>NA|TRBV29-1
CSVGSASGGTDTQYF
>NA|TRBV2
CASSELSGEQYF
>NA|TRBV5-6
CASSRQANTGELFF
>NA|TRBV7-2
CASRSPPGGNGRTDTQYF
>NA|TRBV14
CASSQDVRGPYEQYF
>NA|TRBV7-8
CAIGGSSYNEQFF
>NA|TRBV30
CAWRHWTGDNEAFF
>NA|TRBV5-6
CASREGGTDTQYF
>NA|TRBV7-3
CASSIPTGRVWNTEAFF
>NA|TRBV6-1
CASSEMGASNQPQHF